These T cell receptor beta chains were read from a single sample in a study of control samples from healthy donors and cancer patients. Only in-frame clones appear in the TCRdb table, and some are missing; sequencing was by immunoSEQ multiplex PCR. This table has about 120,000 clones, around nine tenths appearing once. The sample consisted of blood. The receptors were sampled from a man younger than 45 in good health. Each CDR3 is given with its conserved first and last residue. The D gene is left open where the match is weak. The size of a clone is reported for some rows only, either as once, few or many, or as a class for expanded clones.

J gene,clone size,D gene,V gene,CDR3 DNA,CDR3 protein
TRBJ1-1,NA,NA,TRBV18,TGTGCCAGCTCACCAATAGCGGGGGTTTTGGACACTGAAGCTTTCTTT,CASSPIAGVLDTEAFF
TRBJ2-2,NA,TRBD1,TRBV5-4,TGTGCCAGCAGCTTGCTGTCGGGACAGGGATACACCGGGGAGCTGTTTTTT,CASSLLSGQGYTGELFF
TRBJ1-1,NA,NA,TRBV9,TGTGCCAGCAGCGTTGGCCCCTCGGCTGAAGCTTTCTTT,CASSVGPSAEAFF
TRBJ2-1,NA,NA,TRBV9,TGTGCCAGCAGCGTCACACCCACGGTTAATGAGCAGTTCTTC,CASSVTPTVNEQFF
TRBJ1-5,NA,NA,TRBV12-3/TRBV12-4,TGTGCCAGCAGCAACGTGGGACAGCCCCAGCATTTT,CASSNVGQPQHF
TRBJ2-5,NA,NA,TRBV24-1,TGTGCCACCAGTGATCCCGCCTCTGAGACCCAGTACTTC,CATSDPASETQYF
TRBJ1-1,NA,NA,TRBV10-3,TGTGCCATCAGTGACGGGACTGAAGCTTTCTTT,CAISDGTEAFF
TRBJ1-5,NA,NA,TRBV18,TGTGCCAGCTCACCTGGGGAGGGCAATCAGCCCCAGCATTTT,CASSPGEGNQPQHF
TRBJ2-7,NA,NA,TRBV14,TGTGCCAGCAGCTCTTGGAGTTCCGAGCAGTACTTC,CASSSWSSEQYF
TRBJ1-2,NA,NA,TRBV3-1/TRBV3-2,TGTGCCAGCAGCCAAGGAAAGGTCTACGGCTACACCTTC,CASSQGKVYGYTF
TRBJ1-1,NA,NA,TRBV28,TGTGCCAGCAGTCCCAGGGTGACTGAAGCTTTCTTT,CASSPRVTEAFF
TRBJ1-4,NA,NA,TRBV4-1,TGCGCCAGCAGCCAAGGAGGGAATGAAAAACTGTTTTTT,CASSQGGNEKLFF
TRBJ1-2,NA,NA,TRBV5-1,TGCGCCAGCAGCTTGGTCGCAGGAGATGGCTACACCTTC,CASSLVAGDGYTF
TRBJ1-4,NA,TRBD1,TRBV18,TGTGCCAGCTCACCGTATCACGGGACAGGGGATGAAAAACTGTTTTTT,CASSPYHGTGDEKLFF
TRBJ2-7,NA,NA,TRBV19,TGTGCCAGTAGTCTAGAACAGGACTTCTACGAGCAGTACTTC,CASSLEQDFYEQYF
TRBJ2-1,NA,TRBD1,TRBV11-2,TGTGCCAGCAGCTCACCGGGACAGGGACTAAATGAGCAGTTCTTC,CASSSPGQGLNEQFF
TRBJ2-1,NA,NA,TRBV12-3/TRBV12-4,TGTGCCAGCAGCCCGCAGGGGAGCGAGCAGTTCTTC,CASSPQGSEQFF
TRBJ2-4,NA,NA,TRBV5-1,TGCGCCAGCAGCTTGGAACGGACCGCTAAAGACATTCAGTACTTC,CASSLERTAKDIQYF
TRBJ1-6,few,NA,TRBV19,TGTGCCAGTACCCCAACACAGGGCGGTAATTCACCCCTCCACTTT,CASTPTQGGNSPLHF
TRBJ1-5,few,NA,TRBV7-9,TGTGCCAGCAGCTTAGGGCATGGCAATCAGCCCCAGCATTTT,CASSLGHGNQPQHF
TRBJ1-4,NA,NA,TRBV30,TGTGCCTGGAGACCGGGGTCAACTAATGAAAAACTGTTTTTT,CAWRPGSTNEKLFF
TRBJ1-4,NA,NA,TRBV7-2,TGTGCCAGCAGGCGACCGGGTTACCTAGAAAAACTGTTTTTT,CASRRPGYLEKLFF
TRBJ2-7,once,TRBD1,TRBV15,TGTGCCACCAGCGCCCGGGACAGGGAAGCCTACGAGCAGTACTTC,CATSARDREAYEQYF
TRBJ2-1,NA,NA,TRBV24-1,TGTGCCACCGGGGTAGGCAATGAGCAGTTCTTC,CATGVGNEQFF
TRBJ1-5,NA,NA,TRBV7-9,TGTGCCAGCGGGGGCATCAATCAGCCCCAGCATTTT,CASGGINQPQHF
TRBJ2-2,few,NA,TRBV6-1,TGTGCCAGCAGTGATTTCCCCACCGGGGAGCTGTTTTTT,CASSDFPTGELFF
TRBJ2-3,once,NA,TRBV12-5,TGTGCTTGTAGAGGGGGGGGCACAGATACGCAGTATTTT,CACRGGGTDTQYF
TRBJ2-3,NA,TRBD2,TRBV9,TGTGCCAGCAGCGGACTAGCGGGCGGCACAGATACGCAGTATTTT,CASSGLAGGTDTQYF
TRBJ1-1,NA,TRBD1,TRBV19,TGTGCCAGTAGTAGATCAACAGGGGGAAGGCCTGAAGCTTTCTTT,CASSRSTGGRPEAFF
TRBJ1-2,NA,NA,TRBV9,TGTGCCAGCAGCTCCAGGACAGCTGGACCTTCTAACTATGGCTACACCTTC,CASSSRTAGPSNYGYTF
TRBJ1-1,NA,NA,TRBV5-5,TGTGCCAGCAGCTTGGGGGGAGGGTTCACTGAAGCTTTCTTT,CASSLGGGFTEAFF
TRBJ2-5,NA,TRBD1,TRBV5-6,TGTGCCAGCAGCTTGGCCGGGGCAGGGGGCCTCGCGGTGACCCAGTACTTC,CASSLAGAGGLAVTQYF
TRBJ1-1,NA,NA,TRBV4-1,TGCGCCAGCAGCCAAGTGGGACCAGTGACTGAAGCTTTCTTT,CASSQVGPVTEAFF
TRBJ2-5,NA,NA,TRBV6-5,TGTGCCAGCAGTTACAGTTCGGGGGGCGAGACCCAGTACTTC,CASSYSSGGETQYF
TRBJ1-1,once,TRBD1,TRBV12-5,TGTGCTAGTGGTTACCAGGGGGGCACTGAAGCTTTCTTT,CASGYQGGTEAFF
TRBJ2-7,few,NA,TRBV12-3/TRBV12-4,TGTGCCAGCAGTTTATCACAGCCCTACGAGCAGTACTTC,CASSLSQPYEQYF
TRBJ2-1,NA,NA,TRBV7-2,TGTGCCAGCAGCTTACTCGATGAGCAGTTCTTC,CASSLLDEQFF
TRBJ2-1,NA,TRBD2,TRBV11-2,TGTGCCAGCAGCTCGACTAGCGGGGTTTTCAATGAGCAGTTCTTC,CASSSTSGVFNEQFF
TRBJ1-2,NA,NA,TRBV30,TGTGCCTGGAGACCGATCGACTATGGCTACACCTTC,CAWRPIDYGYTF
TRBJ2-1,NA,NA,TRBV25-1,TGTGCCAGCAGTGAATCGGGGAACAATGAGCAGTTCTTC,CASSESGNNEQFF
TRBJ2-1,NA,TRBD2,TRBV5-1,TGCGCCAGCAGCTTGGGCGGGGGGGCCCATGAGCAGTTCTTC,CASSLGGGAHEQFF
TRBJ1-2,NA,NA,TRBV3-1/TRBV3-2,TGTGCCAGCAGCCAAGATGCGAATGGCTACACCTTC,CASSQDANGYTF
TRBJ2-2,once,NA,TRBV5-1,TGCGCCAGCAGCTTGGCGGTGGGAGGCACCGGGGAGCTGTTTTTT,CASSLAVGGTGELFF
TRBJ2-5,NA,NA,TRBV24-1,TGTGCCACCAGCACCGGGACTGCAGTCATCCAGTACTTC,CATSTGTAVIQYF